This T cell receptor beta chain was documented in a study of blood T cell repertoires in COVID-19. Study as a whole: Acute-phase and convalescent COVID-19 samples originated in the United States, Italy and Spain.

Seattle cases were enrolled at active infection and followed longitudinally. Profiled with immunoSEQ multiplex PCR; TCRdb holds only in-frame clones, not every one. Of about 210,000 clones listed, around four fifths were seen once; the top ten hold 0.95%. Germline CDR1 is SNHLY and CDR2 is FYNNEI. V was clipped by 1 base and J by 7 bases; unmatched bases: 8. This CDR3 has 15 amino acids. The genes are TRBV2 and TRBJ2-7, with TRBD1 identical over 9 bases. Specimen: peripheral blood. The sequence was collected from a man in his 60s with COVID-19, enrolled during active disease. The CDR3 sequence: CASSEDRGRRDEQYF. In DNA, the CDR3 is TGTGCCAGCAGTGAAGACAGGGGGCGGCGGGATGAGCAGTACTTC.